The present TCR beta chain was sequenced within a study of tumor T cells in aggressive B-cell lymphoma. Per the germline V gene, CDR1 is MNHEY and CDR2 is SVGAGI. The CDR3 totals 14 residues. Deletions cut 8 bases from V and 3 bases from J, with 16 bases between. The repertoire was sequenced with immunoSEQ multiplex PCR; TCRdb's copy has only in-frame clones and lacks some. The repertoire holds roughly 10,000 clones, with 92% as singletons. This clonotype was obtained from an adult with diffuse large B cell lymphoma. This chain joins TRBV6-5 and TRBJ1-1, with D maybe TRBD1 (6 bases). Sequenced sample: tumor tissue. CDR3 protein: CASRRGTLYTEAFF. CDR3 sequence (DNA): TGTGCCAGCCGACGTGGGACATTGTACACTGAAGCTTTCTTT.